This T cell receptor beta chain came from a study of Graves' ophthalmopathy and Graves' hyperthyroidism. Using RNA transcripts, the TCR beta CDR3 regions were amplified. Second-round multiplex PCR came after a first-round RT-PCR that employed HTBI primers. TCRdb called the multiplex PCR reads again in MiXCR, with one record for every CDR3 protein. This table holds some 1.1 million distinct CDR3 sequences, 36% found once. To note about this clonotype: A read error may produce the germline difference seen at one junction end.

The receptor was derived from an adult man with Graves' hyperthyroidism. Input material: peripheral blood or thyroid tissue (not recorded which).

The CDR3 region has the DNA TGTGCCAGCAACTTAGGGTCAGGGGGATCGGAGGGTACATCTGAAGCTTTCTTT. Translating it yields CASNLGSGGSEGTSEAFF. The rearrangement joins TRBV11-1 to TRBJ1-1; 7 nucleotides line up with TRBD1. This CDR3 has 18 amino acids. CDR1 and CDR2 (germline): SGHAT, FQDESV (reference sequence).